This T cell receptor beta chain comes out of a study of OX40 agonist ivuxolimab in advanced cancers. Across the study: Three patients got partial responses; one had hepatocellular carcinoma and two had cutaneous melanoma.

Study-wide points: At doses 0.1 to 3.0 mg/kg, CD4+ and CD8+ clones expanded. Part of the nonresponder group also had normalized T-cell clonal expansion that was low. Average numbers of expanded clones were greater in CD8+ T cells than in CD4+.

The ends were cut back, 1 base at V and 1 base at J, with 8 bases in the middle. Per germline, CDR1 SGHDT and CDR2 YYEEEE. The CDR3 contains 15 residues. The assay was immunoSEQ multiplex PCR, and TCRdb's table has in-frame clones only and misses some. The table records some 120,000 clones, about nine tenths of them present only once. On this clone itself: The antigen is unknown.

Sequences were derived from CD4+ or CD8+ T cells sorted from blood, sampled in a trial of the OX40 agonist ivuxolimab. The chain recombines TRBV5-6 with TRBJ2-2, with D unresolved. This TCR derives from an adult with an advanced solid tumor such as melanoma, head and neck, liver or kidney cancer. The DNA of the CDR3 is TGTGCCAGCAGCTTGCAAGGAAAGAACACCGGGGAGCTGTTTTTT. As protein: CASSLQGKNTGELFF.